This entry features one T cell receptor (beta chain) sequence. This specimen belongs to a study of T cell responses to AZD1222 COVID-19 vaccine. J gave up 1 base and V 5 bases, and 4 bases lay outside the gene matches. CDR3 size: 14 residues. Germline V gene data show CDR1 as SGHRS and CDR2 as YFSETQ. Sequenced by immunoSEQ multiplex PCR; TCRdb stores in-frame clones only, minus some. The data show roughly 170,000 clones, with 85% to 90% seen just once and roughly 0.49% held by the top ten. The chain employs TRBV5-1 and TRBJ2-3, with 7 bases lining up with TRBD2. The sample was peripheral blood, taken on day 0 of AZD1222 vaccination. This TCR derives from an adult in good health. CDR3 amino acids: CASSWGGGTDTQYF. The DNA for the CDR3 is TGCGCCAGCAGTTGGGGAGGGGGCACAGATACGCAGTATTTT. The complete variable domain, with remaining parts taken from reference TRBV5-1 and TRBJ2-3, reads KAGVTQTPRYLIKTRGQQVTLSCSPISGHRSVSWYQQTPGQGLQFLFEYFSETQRNKGNFPGRFSGRQFSNSRSEMNVSTLELGDSALYLCASSWGGGTDTQYFGPGTRLTVL.